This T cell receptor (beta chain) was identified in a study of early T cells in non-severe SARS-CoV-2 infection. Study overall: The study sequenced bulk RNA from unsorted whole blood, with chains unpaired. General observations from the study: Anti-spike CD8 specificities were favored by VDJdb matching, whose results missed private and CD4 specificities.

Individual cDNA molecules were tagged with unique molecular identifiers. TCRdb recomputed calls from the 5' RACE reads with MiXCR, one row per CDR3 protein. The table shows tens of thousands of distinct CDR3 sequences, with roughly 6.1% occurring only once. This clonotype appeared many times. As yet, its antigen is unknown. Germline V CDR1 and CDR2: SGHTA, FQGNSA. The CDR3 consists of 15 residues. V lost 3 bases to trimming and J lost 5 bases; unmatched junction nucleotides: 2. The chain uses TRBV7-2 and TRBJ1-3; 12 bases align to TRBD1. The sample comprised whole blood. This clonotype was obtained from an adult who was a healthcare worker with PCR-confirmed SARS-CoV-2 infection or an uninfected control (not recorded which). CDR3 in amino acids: CASSLGTGGRNTIYF. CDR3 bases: TGTGCCAGCAGCTTGGGGACAGGGGGCAGAAACACCATATATTTT. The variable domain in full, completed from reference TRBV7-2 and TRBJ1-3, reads GAGVSQSPSNKVTEKGKDVELRCDPISGHTALYWYRQSLGQGLEFLIYFQGNSAPDKSGLPSDRFSAERTGGSVSTLTIQRTQQEDSAVYLCASSLGTGGRNTIYFGEGSWLTVV.